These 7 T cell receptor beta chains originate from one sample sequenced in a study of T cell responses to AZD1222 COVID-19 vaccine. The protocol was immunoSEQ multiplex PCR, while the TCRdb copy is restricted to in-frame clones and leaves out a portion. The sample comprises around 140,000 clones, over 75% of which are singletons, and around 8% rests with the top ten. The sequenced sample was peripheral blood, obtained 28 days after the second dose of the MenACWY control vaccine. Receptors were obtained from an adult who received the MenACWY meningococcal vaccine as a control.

CDR3 amino acids: CASSWSGLNSPLHF. CDR3 bases: TGTGCCAGTAGCTGGTCCGGCCTCAATTCACCCCTCCACTTT. The rearrangement joins TRBV19 to TRBJ1-6; D remains ambiguous. V lost 6 bases and J 7 bases, leaving 13 bases between the germline ends. The CDR3 has 14 amino acids. Germline CDR1 reads LNHDA; CDR2 reads SQIVND (reference sequence). The full variable domain, completed using reference TRBV19 and TRBJ1-6, is DGGITQSPKYLFRKEGQNVTLSCEQNLNHDAMYWYRQDPGQGLRLIYYSQIVNDFQKGDIAEGYSVSREKKESFPLTVTSAQKNPTAFYLCASSWSGLNSPLHFGNGTRLTVT.

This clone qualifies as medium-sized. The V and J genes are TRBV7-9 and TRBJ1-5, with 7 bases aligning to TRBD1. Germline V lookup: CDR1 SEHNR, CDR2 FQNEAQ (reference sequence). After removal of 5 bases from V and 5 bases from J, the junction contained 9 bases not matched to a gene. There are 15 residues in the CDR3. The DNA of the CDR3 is TGTGCCAGCAGCGAGACAGGGTCTGGAGATCAGCCCCAGCATTTT. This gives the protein CASSETGSGDQPQHF.

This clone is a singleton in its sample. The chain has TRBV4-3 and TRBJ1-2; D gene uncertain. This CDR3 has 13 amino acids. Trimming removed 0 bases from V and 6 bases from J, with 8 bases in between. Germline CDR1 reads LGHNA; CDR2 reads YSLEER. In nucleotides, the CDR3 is TGCGCCAGCAGCCAAGAGGGGAGGCATGGCTACACCTTC. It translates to CASSQEGRHGYTF.

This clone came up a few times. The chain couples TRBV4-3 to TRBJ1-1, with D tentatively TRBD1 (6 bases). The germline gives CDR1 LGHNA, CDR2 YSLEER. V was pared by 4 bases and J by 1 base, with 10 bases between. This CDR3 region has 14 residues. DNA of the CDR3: TGCGCCAGCAGCCGGGACACCTCGAACACTGAAGCTTTCTTT. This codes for CASSRDTSNTEAFF.

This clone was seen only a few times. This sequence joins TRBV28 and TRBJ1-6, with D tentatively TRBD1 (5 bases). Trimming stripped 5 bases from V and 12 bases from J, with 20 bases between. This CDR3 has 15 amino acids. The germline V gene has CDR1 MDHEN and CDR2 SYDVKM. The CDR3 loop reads CASSPTGTGVVPLHF. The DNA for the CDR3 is TGTGCCAGCAGTCCTACCGGGACCGGGGTGGTACCCCTCCACTTT. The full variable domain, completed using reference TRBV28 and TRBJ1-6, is DVKVTQSSRYLVKRTGEKVFLECVQDMDHENMFWYRQDPGLGLRLIYFSYDVKMKEKGDIPEGYSVSREKKERFSLILESASTNQTSMYLCASSPTGTGVVPLHFGNGTRLTVT.

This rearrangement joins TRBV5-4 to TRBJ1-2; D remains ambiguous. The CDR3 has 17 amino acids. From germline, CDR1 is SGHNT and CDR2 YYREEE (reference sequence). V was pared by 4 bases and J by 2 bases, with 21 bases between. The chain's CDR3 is CASSLGLGRRKNYGYTF. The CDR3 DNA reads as TGTGCCAGCAGCCTGGGTCTGGGTAGAAGAAAGAACTATGGCTACACCTTC.

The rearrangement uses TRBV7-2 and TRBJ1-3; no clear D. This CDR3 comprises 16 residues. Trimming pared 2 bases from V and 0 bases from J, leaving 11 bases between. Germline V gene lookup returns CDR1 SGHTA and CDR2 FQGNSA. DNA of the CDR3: TGTGCCAGCAGCTTACTTAGGTTAAGCTCTGGAAACACCATATATTTT. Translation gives CASSLLRLSSGNTIYF.